This T cell receptor beta chain was documented in a study of blood T cell repertoires in COVID-19 (TCRdb year 2020). For the wider study: Samples from collaborators originated in the United States, Italy and Spain and spanned both the acute and convalescent phases of COVID-19. The prospective study material was composed of cDNA or gDNA derived from T cells, B-cell-depleted T cells, or PBMCs. The dataset comprised deeply sampled blood TCRbeta repertoires from subjects exposed to, actively infected with, or recovered from COVID-19. A freely available public database, intended as a resource for researchers studying the immune response to SARS-CoV-2, is where the repertoires were released. Samples were obtained from the ongoing ImmuneRACE study (first 160 participants) and from 1,254 subjects provided by 6 global collaborators. The sample metadata nearly always contained a de-identified subject ID, COVID-19 status, age in years and sex. HLA class I and class II types, where available, came from metadata supplied by the sample provider rather than from assay-based typing.

TCRbeta CDR3 regions were amplified from genomic DNA by means of the immunoSEQ Assay, a bias-controlled multiplex PCR. Per the authors' processing: Within the assay, amplification of reference gene primers was used to estimate how many nucleated cells each sample contained. To quantify the absolute abundance of each unique TCRbeta CDR3 rearrangement, sequence reads were collapsed and filtered. For each sample, productive Simpson clonality was calculated as the square root of Simpson's diversity index across productive rearrangements. The table was pulled from immuneACCESS by TCRdb, which kept in-frame rearrangements only. Such tables lose some clones; where checked, under half of the loss comes from unresolved V genes, and the rest has no known cause. Clonal size and the V and J genes are those of that table, whereas D and trimming came from the DNA. The sample table records 250,000 to 350,000 clones; roughly nine tenths of these occur just once. About 6% of the sample belongs to the ten largest clones.

Points the paper makes about the study in general: The amount of clinical and demographic metadata varied by source and participant and was provided uncurated.

Samples from volunteer blood donors who had recovered from COVID-19 were contributed by a second Seattle source. Collaborating institutions collected whole blood in K2EDTA tubes following their own protocols. Collaborator samples were shipped for TCRbeta analysis as frozen whole blood, isolated PBMCs, or DNA extracted from either sample type. CDR1 and CDR2 are drawn from the germline V gene (reference sequence): SGHNT, YYREEE. The cysteine opens and the phenylalanine closes a CDR3 of 16 amino acids. Of the read, only the CDR3 DNA is kept; its 48 bases are in frame from base 1. V and J are truncated by 7 bases and 5 bases respectively, leaving an intervening sequence of 19 bases. With regard to this clone: The clone's antigen remains unknown. Within one base of it there is no much larger clone, and no base qualities were kept.

Here the chain combines TRBV5-4 and TRBJ1-6; TRBD1 is a possible D gene, resting on 5 matching bases. Input material: peripheral blood. The sequence came from a man aged 18 to 29 who had recovered from COVID-19. The CDR3 protein sequence reads: CASSSAGRANNSPLHF. The nucleotide sequence is given as TGTGCCAGCTCCTCAGCTGGCAGGGCTAATAATTCACCCCTCCACTTT.